Included here is one T cell receptor beta chain sequence, with context. Its antigen is not identified. The entry originates in a study of CD4 T cells in relation to SARS-CoV-2 and coronaviruses. The V end was cut by 5 bases, the J end by 2 bases, with 5 bases between. Per germline, CDR1 LNHDA and CDR2 SQIVND (reference sequence). The CDR3 runs to 12 residues. The unexposed donors gave CD4+ T cells in 2011-2018, prior to COVID-19. After about 10 days of culture, CD4+ T cells were isolated. The protocol was immunoSEQ multiplex PCR, while the TCRdb copy is restricted to in-frame clones and leaves out a portion. The sample records tens of thousands of clones, about 73% being singletons.

The specimen sequenced was CD4+ T cells from PBMCs, cultured in vitro. The sequence came from a human donor in good health. This chain connects TRBV19 to TRBJ2-3; D remains ambiguous. The CDR3 loop is CASSSATDTQYF. CDR3 bases: TGTGCCAGTAGTTCAGCCACAGATACGCAGTATTTT.